This TCR beta chain emerged from a study of PD-1 blockade in classical Hodgkin lymphoma. Across the whole study: Treatment was intravenous nivolumab, 3 mg/kg every 2 weeks, until progression. Study observations and caveats: Similar baseline diversity was found in complete responders and newly diagnosed patients. What caused the repertoire differences, perhaps disease activity or prior therapy, remains undefined.

Using immunoSEQ multiplex PCR, the repertoire was profiled, and TCRdb retains in-frame clones only, with some absent. The sample carries approximately 89,000 clones, approximately 86% recorded once. Trimming left V 0 bases short and J 5 bases short, with 8 bases between. Germline CDR1 and CDR2: SGDLS and YYNGEE. The CDR3 has 13 residues. Notes on this clone: Its antigen is undetermined.

Time point denoted: cycle 4 day 1 (C4D1), after five to seven weeks of nivolumab. Brentuximab vedotin exposure varied among the patients, all of whom had relapsed after autologous stem cell transplantation. Complete response, partial response or progressive disease was recorded as best response. This clonotype was sampled from a human donor with classical Hodgkin lymphoma. The chain couples TRBV9 to TRBJ2-5, with D unclear. The sequences come from peripheral blood mononuclear cells (PBMCs), collected before the fourth cycle of nivolumab. CDR3 amino acids: CASSVGGSETQYF. The CDR3, as DNA: TGTGCCAGCAGCGTAGGTGGGTCGGAGACCCAGTACTTC.